This TCR beta chain was recorded in a study of blood T cell repertoires in COVID-19. Background on the study: Samples came from the United States, Italy and Spain, spanning acute and convalescent COVID-19. Sample material is recorded as cDNA or gDNA derived from T cells, B-cell-depleted T cells, or PBMCs.

The CDR3 has 12 amino acids. In germline, CDR1 is MNHEY, CDR2 SVGAGI. Trimming removed 6 bases at V and 4 bases at J, with 4 bases between. The method was immunoSEQ multiplex PCR; TCRdb's version includes in-frame clones alone and lacks a portion of them. The table includes about 300,000 clones, 90% detected once. Participants were aged about 18 to 90 years, lived in 24 US areas, and enrolled virtually. This TCR came from a woman in her late teens or twenties with acute COVID-19. Sequencing was done on a sample of PBMCs or T cells enriched from blood (not recorded which). The V gene is TRBV6-5, the J gene TRBJ1-6; D gene uncertain. CDR3 sequence reads: CASRQYNSPLHF. CDR3 nucleotide sequence: TGTGCCAGCAGGCAGTATAATTCACCCCTCCACTTT.